The present entry profiles one T cell receptor beta chain with its context. Its antigen is unidentified. This specimen comes from a study of radiation and T cells in renal cell carcinoma. Study results and limitations: From baseline, blood top tumor clonotypes peaked at 2 weeks post-radiation.

V was shortened by 5 bases and J by 3 bases, with 8 bases between the two germline ends. Per germline, CDR1 SGHVS and CDR2 FNYEAQ. The CDR3 has 13 residues. Sequenced by immunoSEQ multiplex PCR; TCRdb stores in-frame clones only, minus some. The sample includes fewer than 80,000 clones, roughly 85% of them seen just once. Time point defined: blood 4 weeks post-SBRT, at nephrectomy. Stated treatment: 15 Gy SBRT to primary tumor, nephrectomy 4 weeks later. Nephrectomy followed 15 Gy stereotactic body radiation by 4 weeks. The sample in question was blood, obtained from a patient whose treatment included radiotherapy and nephrectomy. This chain connects TRBV7-6 to TRBJ1-5; a weak D match, TRBD1 (5 bases). The source of this sequence is a woman aged 60-75 years with renal cell carcinoma. The CDR3 here is CASSDRNNQPQHF. In DNA, the CDR3 is TGTGCCAGCAGCGACAGAAACAATCAGCCCCAGCATTTT.